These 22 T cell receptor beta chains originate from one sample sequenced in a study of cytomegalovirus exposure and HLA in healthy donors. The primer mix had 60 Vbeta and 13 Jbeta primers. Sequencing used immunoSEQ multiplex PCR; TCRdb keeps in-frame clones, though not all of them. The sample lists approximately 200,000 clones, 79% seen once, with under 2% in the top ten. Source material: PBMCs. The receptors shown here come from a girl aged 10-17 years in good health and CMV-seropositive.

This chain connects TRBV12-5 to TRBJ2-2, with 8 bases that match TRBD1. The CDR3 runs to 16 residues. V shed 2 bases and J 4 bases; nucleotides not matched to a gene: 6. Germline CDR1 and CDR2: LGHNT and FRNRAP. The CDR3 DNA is TGTGCTAGTGGTTTGCTCAGGGGGCAGGGCACCGGGGAGCTGTTTTTT. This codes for CASGLLRGQGTGELFF.

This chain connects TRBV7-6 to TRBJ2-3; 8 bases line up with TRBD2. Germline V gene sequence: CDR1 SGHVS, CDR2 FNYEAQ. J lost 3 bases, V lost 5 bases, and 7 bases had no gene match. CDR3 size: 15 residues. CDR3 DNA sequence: TGTGCCAGCAGCCACACCCCGGGAGGGACAGATACGCAGTATTTT. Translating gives CASSHTPGGTDTQYF.

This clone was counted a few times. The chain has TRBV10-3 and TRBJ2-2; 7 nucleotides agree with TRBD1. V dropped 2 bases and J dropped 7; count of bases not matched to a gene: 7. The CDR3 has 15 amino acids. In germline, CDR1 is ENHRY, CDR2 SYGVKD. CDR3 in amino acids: CAISENTGAGGELFF. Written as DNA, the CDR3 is TGTGCCATCAGTGAGAACACAGGGGCGGGCGGGGAGCTGTTTTTT.

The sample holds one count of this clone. This CDR3 is CASSQDRVNYEQYF. CDR3 nucleotide sequence: TGCGCCAGCAGCCAAGACAGGGTGAACTACGAGCAGTACTTC. The V gene is TRBV4-1, the J gene TRBJ2-7; possibly TRBD1 for D (5 bases). With 0 bases removed from V and 3 bases from J, the gap between germline ends came to 9 bases. The CDR3 spans 14 residues. Germline CDR1 and CDR2: MGHRA and YSYEKL.

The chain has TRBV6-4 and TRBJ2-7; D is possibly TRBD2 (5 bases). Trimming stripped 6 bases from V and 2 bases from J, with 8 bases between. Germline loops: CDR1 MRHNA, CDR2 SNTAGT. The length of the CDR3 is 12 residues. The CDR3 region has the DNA TGTGCCAGCAGCCCTAGCACCTACGAGCAGTACTTC. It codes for CASSPSTYEQYF.

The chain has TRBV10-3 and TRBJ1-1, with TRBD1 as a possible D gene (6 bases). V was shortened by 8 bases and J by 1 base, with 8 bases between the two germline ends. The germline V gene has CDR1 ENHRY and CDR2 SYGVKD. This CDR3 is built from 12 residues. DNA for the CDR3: TGTGCCATCGCACAGGGGAACACTGAAGCTTTCTTT. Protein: CAIAQGNTEAFF.

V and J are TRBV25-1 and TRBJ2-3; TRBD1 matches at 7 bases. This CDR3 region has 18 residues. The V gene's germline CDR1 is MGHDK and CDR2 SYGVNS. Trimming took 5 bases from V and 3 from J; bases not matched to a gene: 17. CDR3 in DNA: TGTGCCAGCAGTCCTGGACGTTTGAGGGGGCCGGCGACAGATACGCAGTATTTT. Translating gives CASSPGRLRGPATDTQYF.

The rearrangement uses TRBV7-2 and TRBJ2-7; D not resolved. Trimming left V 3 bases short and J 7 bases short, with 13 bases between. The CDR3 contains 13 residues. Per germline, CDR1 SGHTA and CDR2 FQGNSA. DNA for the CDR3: TGTGCCAGCAGCTTCACGAGTTATTGGGAGCAGTACTTC. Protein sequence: CASSFTSYWEQYF.

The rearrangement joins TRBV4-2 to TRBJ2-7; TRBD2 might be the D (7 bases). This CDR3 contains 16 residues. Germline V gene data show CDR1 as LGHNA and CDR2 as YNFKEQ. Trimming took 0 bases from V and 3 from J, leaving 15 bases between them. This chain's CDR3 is CASSQEVRGAIYEQYF. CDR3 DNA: TGTGCCAGCAGCCAAGAAGTACGGGGGGCTATCTACGAGCAGTACTTC.

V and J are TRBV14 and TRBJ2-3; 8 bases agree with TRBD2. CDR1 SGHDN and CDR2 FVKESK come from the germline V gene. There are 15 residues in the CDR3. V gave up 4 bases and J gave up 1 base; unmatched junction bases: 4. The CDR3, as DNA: TGTGCCAGCAGCCCGCCGGGACTAGGCACAGATACGCAGTATTTT. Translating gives CASSPPGLGTDTQYF.

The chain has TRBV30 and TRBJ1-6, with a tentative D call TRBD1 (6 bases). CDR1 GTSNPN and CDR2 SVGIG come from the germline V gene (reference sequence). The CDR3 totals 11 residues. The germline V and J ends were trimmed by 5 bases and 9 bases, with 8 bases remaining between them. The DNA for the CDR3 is TGTGCCTGGTCACAGGGTTCACCCCTCCACTTT. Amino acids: CAWSQGSPLHF. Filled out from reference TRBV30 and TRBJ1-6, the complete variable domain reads SQTIHQWPATLVQPVGSPLSLECTVEGTSNPNLYWYRQAAGRGLQLLFYSVGIGQISSEVPQNLSASRPQDRQFILSSKKLLLSDSGFYLCAWSQGSPLHFGNGTRLTVT.

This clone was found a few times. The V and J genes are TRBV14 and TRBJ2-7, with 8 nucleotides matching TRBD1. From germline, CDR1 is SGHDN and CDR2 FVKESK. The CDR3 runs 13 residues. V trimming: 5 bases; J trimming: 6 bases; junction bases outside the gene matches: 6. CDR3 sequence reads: CASSNDDRGEQYF. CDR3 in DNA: TGTGCCAGCAGCAATGACGACAGGGGCGAGCAGTACTTC.

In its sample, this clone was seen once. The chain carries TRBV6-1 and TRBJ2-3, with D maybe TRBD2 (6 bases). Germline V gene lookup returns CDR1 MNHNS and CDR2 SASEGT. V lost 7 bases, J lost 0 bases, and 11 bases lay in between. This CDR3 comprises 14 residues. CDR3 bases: TGTGCCAGCAAGTCGGGGACTAGCACAGATACGCAGTATTTT. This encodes CASKSGTSTDTQYF.

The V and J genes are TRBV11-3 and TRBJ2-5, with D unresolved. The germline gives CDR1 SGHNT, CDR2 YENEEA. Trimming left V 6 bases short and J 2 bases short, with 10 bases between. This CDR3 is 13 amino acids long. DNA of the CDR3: TGTGCCAGCAGTGATAACAGACAAGAGACCCAGTACTTC. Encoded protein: CASSDNRQETQYF.

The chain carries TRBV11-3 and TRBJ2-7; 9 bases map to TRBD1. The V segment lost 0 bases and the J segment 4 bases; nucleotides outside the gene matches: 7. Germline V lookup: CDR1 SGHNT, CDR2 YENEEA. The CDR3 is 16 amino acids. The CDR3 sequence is CASSLDWGTGLYEQYF. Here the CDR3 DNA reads TGTGCCAGCAGCTTAGACTGGGGGACAGGGTTATACGAGCAGTACTTC.

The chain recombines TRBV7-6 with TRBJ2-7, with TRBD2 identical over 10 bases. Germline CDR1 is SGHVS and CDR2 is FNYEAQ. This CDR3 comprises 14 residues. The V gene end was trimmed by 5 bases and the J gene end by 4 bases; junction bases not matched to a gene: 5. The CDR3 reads CASSLSGGAYEQYF. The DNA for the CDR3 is TGTGCCAGCAGCCTCAGCGGGGGGGCTTACGAGCAGTACTTC.

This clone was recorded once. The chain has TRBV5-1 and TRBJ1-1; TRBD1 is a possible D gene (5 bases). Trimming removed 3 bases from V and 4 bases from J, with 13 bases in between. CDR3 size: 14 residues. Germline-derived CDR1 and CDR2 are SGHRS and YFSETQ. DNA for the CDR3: TGCGCCAGCAGCTCCGAGTGGGGCTTCACTGAAGCTTTCTTT. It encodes CASSSEWGFTEAFF.

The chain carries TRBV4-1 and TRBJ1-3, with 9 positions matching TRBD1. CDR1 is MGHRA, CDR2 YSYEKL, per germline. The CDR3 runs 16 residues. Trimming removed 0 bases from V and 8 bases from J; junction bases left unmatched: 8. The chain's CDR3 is CASSQDQNRGRDTIYF. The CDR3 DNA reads TGCGCCAGCAGCCAAGATCAGAACAGGGGGCGAGACACCATATATTTT.

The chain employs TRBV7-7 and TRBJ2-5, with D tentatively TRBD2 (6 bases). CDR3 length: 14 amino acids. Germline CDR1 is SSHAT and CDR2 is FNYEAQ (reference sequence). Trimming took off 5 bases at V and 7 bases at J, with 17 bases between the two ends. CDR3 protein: CASSPGLTPGTQYF. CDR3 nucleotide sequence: TGTGCCAGCAGCCCAGGACTAACCCCAGGGACCCAGTACTTC.

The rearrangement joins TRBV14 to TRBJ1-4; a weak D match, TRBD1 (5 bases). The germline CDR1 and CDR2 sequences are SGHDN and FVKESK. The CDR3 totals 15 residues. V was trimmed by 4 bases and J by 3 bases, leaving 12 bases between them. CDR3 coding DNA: TGTGCCAGCAGCCCCTACAGGTCAGCTAATGAAAAACTGTTTTTT. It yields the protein CASSPYRSANEKLFF.

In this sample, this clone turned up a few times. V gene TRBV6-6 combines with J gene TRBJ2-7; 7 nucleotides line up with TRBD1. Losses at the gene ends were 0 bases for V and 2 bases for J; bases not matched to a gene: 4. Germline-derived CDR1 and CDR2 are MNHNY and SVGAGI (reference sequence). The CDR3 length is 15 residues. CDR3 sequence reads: CASSYSRDSTYEQYF. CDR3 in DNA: TGTGCCAGCAGTTACTCGAGGGACAGCACCTACGAGCAGTACTTC.

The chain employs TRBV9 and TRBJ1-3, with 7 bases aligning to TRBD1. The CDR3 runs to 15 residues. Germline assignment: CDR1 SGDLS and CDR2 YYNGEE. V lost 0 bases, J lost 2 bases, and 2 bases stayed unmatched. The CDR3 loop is CASSVGTGPGNTIYF. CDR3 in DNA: TGTGCCAGCAGCGTAGGGACAGGTCCTGGAAACACCATATATTTT.